This TCR beta chain was observed in a study of cytomegalovirus exposure and HLA in healthy donors. The primer mix had 60 Vbeta and 13 Jbeta primers. Sequencing used immunoSEQ multiplex PCR; TCRdb keeps in-frame clones, though not all of them. The data hold 75,000 to 90,000 clones, with about a tenth observed a single time. A remark on this clone: No antigen is known for it.

The CDR3 consists of 13 residues. V gave up 8 bases and J gave up 3 bases; unmatched junction bases: 4. In germline, CDR1 is LNHDA, CDR2 SQIVND (reference sequence). The study's findings and limits: The productive fraction for most TCR beta V segments was about 87% or about 30% in an earlier analysis.

The sequence derives from a man aged 60 to 69 in good health and CMV-seropositive. The sample taken for sequencing was PBMCs. This chain connects TRBV19 to TRBJ2-5; 9 nucleotides align to TRBD2. The CDR3 protein is CASRAGGEETQYF. The CDR3 DNA sequence: TGTGCCAGTCGGGCGGGAGGGGAAGAGACCCAGTACTTC.